This T cell receptor (beta chain) was recorded in a study of T cell responses to AZD1222 COVID-19 vaccine (dated by TCRdb to 2020 to 2023). About the full investigation: AZD1222 recipients whose second dose came at about 4 weeks and those whose second dose came at about 12 weeks were combined into one group, since spike-specific TCR depth and breadth did not differ between the two schedules. TCR sequencing covered more than 230 trial participants: 207 given two doses of AZD1222 and 26 given two doses of MenACWY control vaccine. Trial participants were enrolled by age into subgroups of 18-55, 56-69 and 70-plus years, and around 150, 28 and 57 TCR-sequenced participants, respectively, were included in these subgroups. The research as a whole found: Only six AZD1222 recipients were SARS-CoV-2 seropositive at baseline, limiting conclusions about previously exposed vaccinees. Spike-specific TCR breadth and depth rose significantly after two AZD1222 doses compared with day 0 and with MenACWY recipients. Participants were mostly white British and included more females than males, and it was suggested by the authors that clonal diversity may have been underestimated. In the small 56-69-year group, the increase in depth fell short of significance, most likely because of low power. Vaccine-associated CD4 TCRs spanned the whole spike protein, with dominant responses in regions 160-218 and 743-854. Epitopes outside the regions mutated in the B.1.351 and B.1.1.7 variants were reportedly recognized by nearly half of the unique spike-specific TCRs. No day 14 peak-response samples were available, so repertoires were characterized only after the peak T cell response.

The time point label, as the study defines it: baseline before first vaccination. The vaccinee samples were drawn from two UK trials, COV001 and COV002, one of which was a single-blind randomized controlled phase 2/3 trial testing AZD1222 (ChAdOx1 nCoV-19) in healthy adults. For TCRbeta chain sequencing, PBMC samples from trial participants were taken at day 0 and at day 28 after the second dose. For this clone: This clone's antigen is unknown. Base quality data are lacking; no much larger clone is found one base away.

CDR1 and CDR2 are read off the germline V gene (reference sequence) as SEHNR and FQNEAQ. From V the trimming removes 6 bases and from J it removes 3 bases, while the gene matches leave 13 bases of the junction unaccounted for. From cysteine to phenylalanine, the CDR3 is 16 amino acids long. Kept here is only the CDR3 DNA, which spans 48 bases and is read in frame from base 1. The CDR3 regions of human TCRbeta chains were analyzed by immunosequencing. For the original study's pipeline: Repertoire TCRs were matched against a reference library of SARS-CoV-2-specific TCRs generated with the MIRA antigen-specificity platform. Breadth meant the fraction of unique TCRs that were SARS-CoV-2-associated, whereas depth meant the fraction of total T cells that were SARS-CoV-2-associated. Using the MIRA data, each spike-specific TCR was assigned both to the spike region to which the TCR was reactive and to a CD4 or CD8 class. Log10-transformed breadth and depth values were compared by one-way ANOVA with Sidak's multiple comparisons tests. TCRdb took this table from immuneACCESS and kept in-frame rearrangements with V and J called. Such tables lack part of the clones; where checked against another copy, unresolved V genes explain under half of the gap, and the rest is unexplained. V and J calls and clone size follow that table, whereas D and trimming were derived from the DNA. The sample table contains approximately 150,000 clones; only one count was recorded for roughly nine tenths of them. The ten largest clones capture less than 3% of the sample.

Here the chain combines TRBV7-9 and TRBJ2-7; 8 middle bases align to TRBD2. Here the sequenced sample was peripheral blood, taken on day 0 of AZD1222 vaccination. This TCR came from an adult in good health. CDR3 reads: CASRRLGSGRSYEQYF. In nucleotides, the sequence is TGTGCCAGCAGGAGGCTGGGGAGCGGGAGAAGCTACGAGCAGTACTTC.